The 15 T cell receptor beta chains below all came from one sample that was sequenced in a study of blood T cell repertoires in COVID-19. Generated by immunoSEQ multiplex PCR, the TCRdb table keeps only in-frame clones and is missing some. The sample includes roughly 320,000 clones, about nine tenths of them seen just once. The sample comprised PBMCs or T cells enriched from blood (not recorded which). These receptors originate from a young man who had recovered from COVID-19.

Concerning this clone: This sample includes further DNA sequences coding for the same CDR3. The chain links TRBV27 to TRBJ1-3; D is perhaps TRBD1 (6 bases). The germline V gene encodes CDR1 MNHEY and CDR2 SMNVEV (reference sequence). V was clipped by 6 bases and J by 0 bases, with 9 bases between them. This CDR3 is 14 amino acids long. The CDR3 DNA reads TGTGCCAGCAGCACAGGGCCCTCTGGAAACACCATATATTTT. Translating it yields CASSTGPSGNTIYF.

CDR3 region: CASSQDLGSGANVLTF. The CDR3 DNA is TGTGCCAGCAGCCAAGATCTAGGTTCTGGGGCCAACGTCCTGACTTTC. The J gene is TRBJ2-6, the V gene TRBV4-2; D uncertain. The V and J ends lost 0 bases and 1 base respectively, with 7 bases between them. The CDR3 covers 16 residues. From germline, CDR1 is LGHNA and CDR2 YNFKEQ.

The chain combines TRBV7-2 with TRBJ2-1; 8 bases match TRBD2. V shed 1 base and J 4 bases; nucleotides not matched to a gene: 12. The CDR3 has 18 residues. The germline CDR1 and CDR2 sequences are SGHTA and FQGNSA. Here the CDR3 reads CASSLDTWVLADYNEQFF. In nucleotides, the CDR3 is TGTGCCAGCAGCTTAGATACCTGGGTACTAGCGGATTACAATGAGCAGTTCTTC.

This clone was picked up a small number of times. The gene calls are TRBV10-3 and TRBJ2-2; TRBD1 matches at 9 bases. After removal of 3 bases from V and 6 bases from J, the junction contained 8 bases not matched to a gene. Germline lookup yields CDR1 ENHRY and CDR2 SYGVKD. The CDR3 sequence is 16 residues long. This CDR3 is CAISDSGQGFSGELFF. In nucleotides, the CDR3 is TGTGCCATCAGTGATTCGGGACAGGGTTTTTCCGGGGAGCTGTTTTTT.

The CDR3 DNA follows: TGTGCCAGCAGTTTTCACACAGGGGAGGATCAGCCCCAGCATTTT. This gives the protein CASSFHTGEDQPQHF. The genes are TRBV28 and TRBJ1-5; TRBD1 agrees at 7 bases. The germline gives CDR1 MDHEN, CDR2 SYDVKM. The CDR3 is made up of 15 amino acids. V dropped 3 bases and J dropped 5; count of bases not matched to a gene: 7.

The chain joins TRBV2 to TRBJ2-1, with D maybe TRBD2 (5 bases). CDR1 and CDR2 (germline): SNHLY, FYNNEI. Trimming pared 7 bases from V and 0 bases from J, leaving 13 bases between. CDR3 length: 15 amino acids. The CDR3 here is CASTRAISSYNEQFF. In nucleotides, the CDR3 is TGTGCCAGCACGAGGGCCATAAGCTCCTACAATGAGCAGTTCTTC.

The chain recombines TRBV9 with TRBJ1-5; D is possibly TRBD1 (6 bases). Germline V gene data show CDR1 as SGDLS and CDR2 as YYNGEE. The CDR3 is 13 amino acids. Trimming took off 4 bases at V and 2 bases at J, with 7 bases between the two ends. CDR3 in DNA: TGTGCCAGCAGCTCAGGGGGCAATCAGCCCCAGCATTTT. Translation gives CASSSGGNQPQHF.

The genes are TRBV11-2 and TRBJ1-2, with unresolved D. Germline V CDR1 and CDR2: SGHAT, FQNNGV. The V end was cut by 1 base, the J end by 8 bases, with 11 bases between. This CDR3 comprises 13 residues. Here the CDR3 DNA reads TGTGCCAGCAGCTTAGGGGAGCAAGGCGGCTACACCTTC. Its protein is CASSLGEQGGYTF.

This clone was recorded only once. The chain uses TRBV10-2 and TRBJ2-7, with 14 bases identical to TRBD2. The CDR3 consists of 13 residues. With 11 bases clipped from V and 5 bases from J, the junction kept 5 bases outside the gene matches. The V gene's germline CDR1 is WSHSY and CDR2 SAAADI. The CDR3 coding sequence is TGCGCCGCGAAGGGACTAGCGGGAGACGAGCAGTACTTC. Protein product: CAAKGLAGDEQYF.

The V gene is TRBV5-1, the J gene TRBJ1-2; 8 bases agree with TRBD1. Germline V gives CDR1 SGHRS, CDR2 YFSETQ. V lost 4 bases, J lost 5 bases, and 4 bases stayed unmatched. The CDR3 totals 13 residues. CDR3 coding DNA: TGCGCCAGCAGCATCGGACAGGGTTATGGCTACACCTTC. This encodes CASSIGQGYGYTF.

Ten or more counts support this clone. The genes are TRBV7-9 and TRBJ1-3; 7 bases map to TRBD1. The CDR3 sequence is 14 residues long. Germline loops: CDR1 SEHNR, CDR2 FQNEAQ (reference sequence). J lost 4 bases, V lost 5 bases, and 5 bases had no gene match. The CDR3 reads CASSPTGKGNTIYF. As DNA, the CDR3 is TGTGCCAGCAGCCCGACAGGGAAGGGAAACACCATATATTTT.

The V call is TRBV5-1, the J call TRBJ1-1; 8 positions match TRBD1. The CDR3 runs 15 residues. CDR1 and CDR2 (germline): SGHRS, YFSETQ. The V gene end was trimmed by 0 bases and the J gene end by 5 bases; junction bases not matched to a gene: 6. CDR3 region: CASSLVYRGETEAFF. The DNA of the CDR3 is TGCGCCAGCAGCTTGGTGTACAGGGGGGAGACTGAAGCTTTCTTT. The variable domain in full, with the rest retrieved from reference TRBV5-1 and TRBJ1-1, is KAGVTQTPRYLIKTRGQQVTLSCSPISGHRSVSWYQQTPGQGLQFLFEYFSETQRNKGNFPGRFSGRQFSNSRSEMNVSTLELGDSALYLCASSLVYRGETEAFFGQGTRLTVV.

The CDR3 is CASSLELAGTVDTQYF. The CDR3 DNA follows: TGTGCCAGCAGCTTAGAGCTAGCGGGAACGGTAGATACGCAGTATTTT. The rearrangement uses TRBV11-3 and TRBJ2-3; 9 nucleotides line up with TRBD2. With V trimmed by 0 bases and J by 5 bases, 6 bases remained unmatched. The CDR3 extends over 16 amino acids. Germline V gives CDR1 SGHNT, CDR2 YENEEA.

For the CDR3, the DNA is TGTGCCGCCGGACAGGGAGGTAACTATGGCTACACCTTC. It encodes CAAGQGGNYGYTF. V usage is TRBV5-4 and J usage is TRBJ1-2; 8 bases agree with TRBD1. This CDR3 is built from 13 residues. Germline lookup yields CDR1 SGHNT and CDR2 YYREEE (reference sequence). The ends lost 10 bases at V and 1 base at J; junction bases unmatched: 6.

This chain connects TRBV3-1 (or the pseudogene TRBV3-2) to TRBJ2-3, with TRBD1 as a possible D gene (6 bases). CDR3 length equals 15 residues. Trimming took off 3 bases at V and 1 base at J, with 11 bases between the two ends. CDR1 is LGHDT, CDR2 YNNKEL, per germline (reference sequence). CDR3 amino acids: CASSHTGTRTDTQYF. The CDR3 bases are TGTGCCAGCAGCCACACCGGGACACGCACAGATACGCAGTATTTT.